Listed below are T cell receptor beta chains from one sample, sequenced in a study of control samples from healthy donors and cancer patients. This table comes from immunoSEQ multiplex PCR, and its TCRdb copy is limited to in-frame clones, with some not included. Here the sample table reports some 180,000 clones. Sequencing used blood. The source is a woman under 40 in good health. Both conserved end residues are part of each CDR3. A D gene is named only where the DNA matches it firmly.

NA TRBJ2-7 TRBV4-2 12 TGTGCCAGCAGCCAAGATGACAGGGAGCAGTACTTC CASSQDDREQYF
NA TRBJ1-1 TRBV28 16 TGTGCCAGCAGTTTCATACTTAAGCAGGCTGGAACTGAAGCTTTCTTT CASSFILKQAGTEAFF
NA TRBJ2-7 TRBV5-1 15 TGCGCCAGCAGCTTGGACAGGGATGGGATCTACGAGCAGTACTTC CASSLDRDGIYEQYF
NA TRBJ1-5 TRBV28 12 TGTGCCAGCAGGCCTTTGGATCAGCCCCAGCATTTT CASRPLDQPQHF
NA TRBJ1-5 TRBV7-8 17 TGTGCCAGCAGCCCGTCGGATTTAGGGGGTCGCAATCAGCCCCAGCATTTT CASSPSDLGGRNQPQHF
TRBD2 TRBJ2-1 TRBV28 15 TGTGCCAGCAGTCCCGCTAGCGGGGGGCACAATGAGCAGTTCTTC CASSPASGGHNEQFF
NA TRBJ1-1 TRBV28 14 TGTGCCAGCAGTCCGTTTACGAGGGGAACTGAAGCTTTCTTT CASSPFTRGTEAFF
NA TRBJ1-6 TRBV27 14 TGTGCCAGCAGTATTGGCAGGAATAATTCACCCCTCCACTTT CASSIGRNNSPLHF
NA TRBJ1-2 TRBV19 14 TGTGCCAGTAGAGAGGAGGACGGGATCTATGGCTACACCTTC CASREEDGIYGYTF
NA TRBJ1-2 TRBV12-5 15 TGTGCTAGTGGTTTGACCGTGGGACATAGCTATGGCTACACCTTC CASGLTVGHSYGYTF
NA TRBJ2-5 TRBV5-5 12 TGTGCCAGCAGCTTCAGGGGAGAGACCCAGTACTTC CASSFRGETQYF
NA TRBJ2-7 TRBV6-5 11 TGTGCCAGCAGTTCTAGATACGAGCAGTACTTC CASSSRYEQYF
NA TRBJ1-6 TRBV9 16 TGTGCCAGCAGCGTAGGGGGGGGCACAGGGAATTCACCCCTCCACTTT CASSVGGGTGNSPLHF
NA TRBJ2-7 TRBV27 14 TGTGCCAGCAGTTTGACAGGCGAACCCTACGAGCAGTACTTC CASSLTGEPYEQYF
TRBD1 TRBJ1-1 TRBV4-1 16 TGCGCCAGCAGCCAAGTGGGACAGGGGAGAAGGACTGAAGCTTTCTTT CASSQVGQGRRTEAFF
TRBD2 TRBJ2-5 TRBV7-2 16 TGTGCCAGCAGAGGTTGGACGGCGGGGGGGGGAAGGACCCAGTACTTC CASRGWTAGGGRTQYF
TRBD2 TRBJ2-7 TRBV6-5 12 TGTGCCAGCATGTACGGGGGGTACGAGCAGTACTTC CASMYGGYEQYF
NA TRBJ2-2 TRBV3-1/TRBV3-2 13 TGTGCCAGCAGCCAAGAGGGCACCGGGGAGCTGTTTTTT CASSQEGTGELFF
NA TRBJ1-3 TRBV2 14 TGTGCCAGCAGTTACGACCTATCTGGAAACACCATATATTTT CASSYDLSGNTIYF
NA TRBJ1-1 TRBV7-2 15 TGTGCCAGCAGCATCGCGGGGGGGACCTTATCTGAAGCTTTCTTT CASSIAGGTLSEAFF
TRBD1 TRBJ1-1 TRBV7-9 14 TGTGCCAGCAGCCCGGACAGGGGGACCACTGAAGCTTTCTTT CASSPDRGTTEAFF
TRBD1 TRBJ1-1 TRBV4-3 17 TGCGCCAGCAGCCAATCTTGGACAGGTTGGGCGAACACTGAAGCTTTCTTT CASSQSWTGWANTEAFF
TRBD1 TRBJ1-1 TRBV12-3/TRBV12-4 11 TGTGCCAGCAGGGGGACAGTTGTAGCTTTCTTT CASRGTVVAFF
NA TRBJ1-3 TRBV5-6 14 TGTGCCAGCAGCTTACAAGGGGTTGGAAACACCATATATTTT CASSLQGVGNTIYF
NA TRBJ1-2 TRBV11-2 16 TGTGCCAGCAGCTTAGATCGGAGGGTTGGTTCGAACGGCTACACCTTC CASSLDRRVGSNGYTF
NA TRBJ2-7 TRBV6-1 12 TGTGCCAGCAGTGAAGATGAGTACGAGCAGTACTTC CASSEDEYEQYF
TRBD1 TRBJ2-5 TRBV10-3 15 TGTGCCATCAGCGGACAGGGTAGCCCCCAAGAGACCCAGTACTTC CAISGQGSPQETQYF
NA TRBJ1-5 TRBV7-8 17 TGTGCCAGCAGCCCAGGCCGTTTGGCAGGGGTCAATCAGCCCCAGCATTTT CASSPGRLAGVNQPQHF
TRBD1 TRBJ1-5 TRBV7-9 15 TGTGCCAGCAGCCCGCAGGGGGCGCGGGGTCAGCCCCAGCATTTT CASSPQGARGQPQHF
NA TRBJ1-1 TRBV18 16 TGTGCCAGCTCACCAATCCAGGAACCCATGAACACTGAAGCTTTCTTT CASSPIQEPMNTEAFF
NA TRBJ1-2 TRBV28 12 TGTGCCAGCAGCCACCCCCCCTATGGCTACACCTTC CASSHPPYGYTF
TRBD2 TRBJ2-3 TRBV5-6 17 TGTGCCAGCAGCTTGGAGGGACTAGCGGGGGGTGCAGATACGCAGTATTTT CASSLEGLAGGADTQYF